The sequence of this T cell receptor (beta chain) was determined in a study of control samples from healthy donors and cancer patients. CDR1 is SGHTA and CDR2 is FQGNSA in the germline V gene. There are 15 residues in the CDR3. V was pared by 5 bases and J by 8 bases, with 11 bases of the junction left unmatched. Profiling relied on immunoSEQ multiplex PCR, and the TCRdb table lists in-frame clones only, not all of them. The sample lists 140,000 or so clones; around nine tenths were seen once. The sequence came from a man aged 25 to 40 in good health. The sequencing sample was made of blood. The rearrangement joins TRBV7-2 to TRBJ2-1, with TRBD2 matching 8 bases. CDR3 sequence reads: CASSVPGLGSDEQFF. CDR3 nucleotide sequence: TGTGCCAGCAGCGTCCCGGGACTAGGATCCGATGAGCAGTTCTTC.